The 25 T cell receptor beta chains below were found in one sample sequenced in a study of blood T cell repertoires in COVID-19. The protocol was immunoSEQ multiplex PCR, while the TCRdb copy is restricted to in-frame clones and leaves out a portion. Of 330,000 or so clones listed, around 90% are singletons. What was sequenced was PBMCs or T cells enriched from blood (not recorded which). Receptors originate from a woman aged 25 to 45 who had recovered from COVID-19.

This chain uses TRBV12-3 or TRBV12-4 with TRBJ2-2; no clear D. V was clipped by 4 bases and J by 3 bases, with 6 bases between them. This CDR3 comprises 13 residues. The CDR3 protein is CASSSRDTGELFF. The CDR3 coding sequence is TGTGCCAGCAGTTCCCGTGACACCGGGGAGCTGTTTTTT.

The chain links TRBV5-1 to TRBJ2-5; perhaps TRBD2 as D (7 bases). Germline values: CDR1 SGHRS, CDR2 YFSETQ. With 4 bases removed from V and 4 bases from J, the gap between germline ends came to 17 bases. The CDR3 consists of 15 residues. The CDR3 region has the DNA TGCGCCAGCAGCCCCTCGAGTGGGGGGGCAGAGACCCAGTACTTC. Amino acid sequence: CASSPSSGGAETQYF.

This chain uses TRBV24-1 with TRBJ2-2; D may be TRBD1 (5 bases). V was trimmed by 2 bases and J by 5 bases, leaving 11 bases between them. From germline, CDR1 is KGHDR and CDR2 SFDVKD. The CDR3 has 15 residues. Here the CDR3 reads CATSDWEPGTGELFF. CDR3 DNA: TGTGCCACCAGTGATTGGGAACCAGGGACCGGGGAGCTGTTTTTT.

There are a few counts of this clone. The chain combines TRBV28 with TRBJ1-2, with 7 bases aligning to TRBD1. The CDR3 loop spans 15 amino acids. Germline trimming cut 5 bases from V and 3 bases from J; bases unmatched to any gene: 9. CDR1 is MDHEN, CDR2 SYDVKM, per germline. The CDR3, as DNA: TGTGCCAGCAGTCCTCAGGACAGGTCCTACTATGGCTACACCTTC. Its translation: CASSPQDRSYYGYTF.

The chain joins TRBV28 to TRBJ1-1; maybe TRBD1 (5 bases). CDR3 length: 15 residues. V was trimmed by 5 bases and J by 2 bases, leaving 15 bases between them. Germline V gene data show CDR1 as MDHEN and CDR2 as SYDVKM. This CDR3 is CASSPYPTANTEAFF. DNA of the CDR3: TGTGCCAGCAGTCCCTATCCGACAGCTAACACTGAAGCTTTCTTT.

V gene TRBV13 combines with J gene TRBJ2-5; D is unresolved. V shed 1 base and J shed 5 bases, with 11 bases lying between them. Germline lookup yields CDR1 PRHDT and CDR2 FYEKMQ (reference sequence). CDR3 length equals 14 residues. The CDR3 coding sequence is TGTGCCAGCAGCTTAGAAACCGTAGCTGAGACCCAGTACTTC. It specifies CASSLETVAETQYF.

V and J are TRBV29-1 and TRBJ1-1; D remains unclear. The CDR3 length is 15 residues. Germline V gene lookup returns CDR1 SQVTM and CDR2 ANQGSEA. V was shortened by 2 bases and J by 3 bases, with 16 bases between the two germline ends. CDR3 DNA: TGCAGCGTTGAAAAGATAGCGGATGGACACACTGAAGCTTTCTTT. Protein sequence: CSVEKIADGHTEAFF.

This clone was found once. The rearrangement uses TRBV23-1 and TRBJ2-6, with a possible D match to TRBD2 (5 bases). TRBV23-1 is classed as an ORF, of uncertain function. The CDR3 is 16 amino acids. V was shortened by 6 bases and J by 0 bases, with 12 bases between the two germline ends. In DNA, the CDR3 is TGCGCCAGCAGACGAAACCGGGGCTCTGGGGCCAACGTCCTGACTTTC. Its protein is CASRRNRGSGANVLTF.

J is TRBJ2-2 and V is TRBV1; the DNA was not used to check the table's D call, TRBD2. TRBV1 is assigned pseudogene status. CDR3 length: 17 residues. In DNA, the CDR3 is TGCACCAGCAGCCAAGATAGAGGCGGGGAGAACACCGGGGAGCTGTTTTTT. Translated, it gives CTSSQDRGGENTGELFF.

This CDR3 is CASSTRWGGNIQYF. As DNA, the CDR3 is TGTGCCAGCAGCACCCGGTGGGGCGGAAACATTCAGTACTTC. The V call is TRBV7-9, the J call TRBJ2-4; weak D call: TRBD1 (5 bases). Trimming stripped 5 bases from V and 6 bases from J, with 14 bases between. Germline V lookup: CDR1 SEHNR, CDR2 FQNEAQ (reference sequence). CDR3 length equals 14 residues.

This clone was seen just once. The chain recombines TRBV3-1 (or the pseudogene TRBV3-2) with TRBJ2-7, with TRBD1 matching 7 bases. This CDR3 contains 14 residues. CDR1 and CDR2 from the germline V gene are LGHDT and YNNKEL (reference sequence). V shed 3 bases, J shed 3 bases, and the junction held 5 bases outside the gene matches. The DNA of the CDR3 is TGTGCCAGCAGCCACGACAGGGTCTACTACGAGCAGTACTTC. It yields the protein CASSHDRVYYEQYF.

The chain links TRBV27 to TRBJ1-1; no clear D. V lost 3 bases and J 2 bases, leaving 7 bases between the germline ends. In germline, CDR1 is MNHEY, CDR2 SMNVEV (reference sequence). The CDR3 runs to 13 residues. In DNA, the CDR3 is TGTGCCAGCAGTTTCGGGGAAAACACTGAAGCTTTCTTT. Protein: CASSFGENTEAFF.

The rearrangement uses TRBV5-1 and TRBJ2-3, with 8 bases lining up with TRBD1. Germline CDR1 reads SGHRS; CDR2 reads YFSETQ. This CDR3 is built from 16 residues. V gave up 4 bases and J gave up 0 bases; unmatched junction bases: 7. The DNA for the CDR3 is TGCGCCAGCAGCGGGGGACAGGCTACTAGCACAGATACGCAGTATTTT. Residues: CASSGGQATSTDTQYF.

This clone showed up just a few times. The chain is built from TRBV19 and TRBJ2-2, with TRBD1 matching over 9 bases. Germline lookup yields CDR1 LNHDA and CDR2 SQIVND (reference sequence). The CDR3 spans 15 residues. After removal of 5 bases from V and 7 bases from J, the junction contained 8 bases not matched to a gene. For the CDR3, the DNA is TGTGCCAGTAGTCCCGGGACAGGGTTTATCGGGGAGCTGTTTTTT. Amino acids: CASSPGTGFIGELFF.

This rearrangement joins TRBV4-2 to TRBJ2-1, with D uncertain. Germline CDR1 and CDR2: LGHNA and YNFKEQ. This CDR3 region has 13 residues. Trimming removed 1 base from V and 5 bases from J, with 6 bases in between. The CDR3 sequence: CASSQAPNNEQFF. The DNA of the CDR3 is TGTGCCAGCAGCCAAGCGCCTAACAATGAGCAGTTCTTC.

The CDR3 loop is CASIPGGQGNTEAFF. The CDR3 DNA reads as TGTGCCAGCATCCCCGGCGGACAGGGGAACACTGAAGCTTTCTTT. The chain combines TRBV28 with TRBJ1-1; 8 nucleotides align to TRBD1. V was pared by 7 bases and J by 1 base, with 8 bases of the junction left unmatched. CDR1 MDHEN and CDR2 SYDVKM come from the germline V gene. There are 15 residues in the CDR3. Full variable domain (rest looked up from reference TRBV28 and TRBJ1-1): DVKVTQSSRYLVKRTGEKVFLECVQDMDHENMFWYRQDPGLGLRLIYFSYDVKMKEKGDIPEGYSVSREKKERFSLILESASTNQTSMYLCASIPGGQGNTEAFFGQGTRLTVV.

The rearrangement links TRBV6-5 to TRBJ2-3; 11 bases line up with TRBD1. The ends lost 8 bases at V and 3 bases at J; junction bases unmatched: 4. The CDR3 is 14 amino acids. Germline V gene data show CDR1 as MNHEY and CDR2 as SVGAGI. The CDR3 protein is CASAGTGGTDTQYF. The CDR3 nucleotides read TGTGCCAGCGCCGGGACAGGGGGAACAGATACGCAGTATTTT.

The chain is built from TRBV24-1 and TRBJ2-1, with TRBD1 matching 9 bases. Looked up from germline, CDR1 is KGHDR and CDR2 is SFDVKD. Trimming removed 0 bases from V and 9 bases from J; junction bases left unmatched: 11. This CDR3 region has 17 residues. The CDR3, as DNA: TGTGCCACCAGTGATTTGAAGGACAGGGGTTATTTTGGTGAGCAGTTCTTC. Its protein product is CATSDLKDRGYFGEQFF.

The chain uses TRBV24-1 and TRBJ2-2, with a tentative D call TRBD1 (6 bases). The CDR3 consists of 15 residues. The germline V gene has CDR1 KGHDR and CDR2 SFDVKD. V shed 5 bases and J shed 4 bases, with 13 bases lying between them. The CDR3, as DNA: TGTGCCACCAGTGCCGAGACAGGTTCCACCGGGGAGCTGTTTTTT. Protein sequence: CATSAETGSTGELFF.

CDR3 coding DNA: TGTGCCAGCAGCTTAGCCTGGGGGGGGCACAATGAGCAGTTCTTC. Amino acids: CASSLAWGGHNEQFF. The rearrangement uses TRBV7-2 and TRBJ2-1, with D perhaps TRBD2 (7 bases). The germline V gene has CDR1 SGHTA and CDR2 FQGNSA. The CDR3 totals 15 residues. With 0 bases removed from V and 5 bases from J, the gap between germline ends came to 11 bases.

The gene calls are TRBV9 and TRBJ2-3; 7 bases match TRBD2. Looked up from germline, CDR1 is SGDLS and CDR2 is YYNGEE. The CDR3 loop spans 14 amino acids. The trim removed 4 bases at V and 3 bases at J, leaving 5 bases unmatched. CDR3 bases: TGTGCCAGCAGCCCGGCCGGGGGGACAGATACGCAGTATTTT. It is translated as CASSPAGGTDTQYF.

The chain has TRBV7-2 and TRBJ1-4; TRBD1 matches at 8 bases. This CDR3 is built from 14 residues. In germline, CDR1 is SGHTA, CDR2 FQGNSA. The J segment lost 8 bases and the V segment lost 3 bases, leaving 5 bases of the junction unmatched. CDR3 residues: CASSFDRGWEKLFF. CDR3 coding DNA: TGTGCCAGCAGCTTTGACAGGGGTTGGGAAAAACTGTTTTTT. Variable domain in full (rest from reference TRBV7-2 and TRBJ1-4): GAGVSQSPSNKVTEKGKDVELRCDPISGHTALYWYRQSLGQGLEFLIYFQGNSAPDKSGLPSDRFSAERTGGSVSTLTIQRTQQEDSAVYLCASSFDRGWEKLFFGSGTQLSVL.

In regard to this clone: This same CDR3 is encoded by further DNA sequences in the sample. The CDR3 loop is CASSSTSGSYNEQFF. CDR3 nucleotide sequence: TGTGCCAGCAGTTCGACTAGCGGGAGCTACAATGAGCAGTTCTTC. V and J are TRBV7-3 and TRBJ2-1; the match to TRBD2 covers 12 bases. CDR1 is SGHTA and CDR2 is FQGTGA in the germline V gene. Trimming took 6 bases from V and 3 from J; bases not matched to a gene: 3. The CDR3 contains 15 residues.

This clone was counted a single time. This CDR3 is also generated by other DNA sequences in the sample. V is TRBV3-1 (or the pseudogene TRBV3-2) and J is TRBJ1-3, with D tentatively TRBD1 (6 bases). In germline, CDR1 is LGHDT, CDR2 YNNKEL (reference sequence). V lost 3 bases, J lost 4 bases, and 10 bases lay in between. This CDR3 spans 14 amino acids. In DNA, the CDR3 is TGTGCCAGCAGCCAGGAAGGGACAGGAAACACCATATATTTT. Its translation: CASSQEGTGNTIYF.

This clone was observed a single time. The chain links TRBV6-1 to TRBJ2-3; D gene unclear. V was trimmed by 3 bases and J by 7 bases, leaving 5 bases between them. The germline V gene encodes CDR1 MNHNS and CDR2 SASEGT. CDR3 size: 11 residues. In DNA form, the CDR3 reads TGTGCCAGCAGTGACGACTATACGCAGTATTTT. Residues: CASSDDYTQYF.